These 8 T cell receptor beta chains were sequenced from one sample in a study of blood T cell repertoires in COVID-19. Generated by immunoSEQ multiplex PCR, the TCRdb table keeps only in-frame clones and is missing some. Of roughly 250,000 clones listed, around 85% are singletons. Source material: PBMCs or T cells enriched from blood (not recorded which). Receptors were obtained from a woman aged 25 to 39 who had recovered from COVID-19.

Turning to this clone: The junction shows a germline mismatch at one end, possibly a read error. This chain uses TRBV6-1 with TRBJ1-5; D is unresolved. The CDR3 has 12 residues. CDR1 and CDR2 from the germline V gene are MNHNS and SASEGT. The CDR3 DNA sequence: TGTGCCAGCAGTGAAGTCCGGGGTCGGTCTACATTT. Its translation: CASSEVRGRSTF.

The chain joins TRBV5-1 to TRBJ2-7; TRBD1 might be the D (6 bases). Germline V gene sequence: CDR1 SGHRS, CDR2 YFSETQ. With 2 bases removed from V and 0 bases from J, the gap between germline ends came to 15 bases. The CDR3 spans 16 residues. The CDR3 protein is CASSFVQGPLSYEQYF. Written as DNA, the CDR3 is TGCGCCAGCAGCTTCGTGCAGGGGCCCCTCTCCTACGAGCAGTACTTC.

The CDR3 region has the DNA TGTGCCAGTAGTAGCGAGGGACAGTTCAATCAGCCCCAGCATTTT. It codes for CASSSEGQFNQPQHF. The chain uses TRBV19 and TRBJ1-5, with TRBD1 matching 7 bases. Per germline, CDR1 LNHDA and CDR2 SQIVND (reference sequence). The CDR3 has 15 residues. J was trimmed by 3 bases and V by 4 bases; bases with no gene match: 6.

The chain links TRBV4-1 to TRBJ2-3; D might be TRBD2 (5 bases). Trimming left V 4 bases short and J 1 base short, with 15 bases between. The CDR3 runs 16 residues. Germline V gene lookup returns CDR1 MGHRA and CDR2 YSYEKL. CDR3 amino acids: CASSPPSLLGTDTQYF. In nucleotides, the CDR3 is TGCGCCAGCAGCCCACCTAGCCTTCTTGGCACAGATACGCAGTATTTT.

The CDR3 nucleotides read TGTGCCAGCAGCCTTAGCGGGGGTTACAATGAGCAGTTCTTC. This translates into CASSLSGGYNEQFF. The chain recombines TRBV7-6 with TRBJ2-1; 9 nucleotides agree with TRBD2. The CDR3 contains 14 residues. J gave up 4 bases and V 5 bases, and 3 bases lay outside the gene matches. The germline V gene has CDR1 SGHVS and CDR2 FNYEAQ.

By its share, this clone is medium-sized. The J gene is TRBJ2-7, the V gene TRBV29-1, with TRBD1 matching over 8 bases. Germline loops: CDR1 SQVTM, CDR2 ANQGSEA. The CDR3 has 13 amino acids. V dropped 5 bases and J dropped 5; count of bases not matched to a gene: 8. Here the CDR3 DNA reads TGCAGCGTTATGACAGGGGAATCCCACGAGCAGTACTTC. It specifies CSVMTGESHEQYF.

The chain employs TRBV2 and TRBJ1-1; 10 nucleotides agree with TRBD1. The CDR3 is 14 amino acids. From germline, CDR1 is SNHLY and CDR2 FYNNEI. Unmatched junction bases numbered 3, after V lost 8 bases and J lost 0 bases. This CDR3 reads CASLDRGMNTEAFF. The CDR3, as DNA: TGTGCCAGCCTGGACAGGGGGATGAACACTGAAGCTTTCTTT.

The V gene is TRBV3-1 (or the pseudogene TRBV3-2), the J gene TRBJ1-5; maybe TRBD1 (5 bases). CDR3 length: 16 amino acids. Germline-derived CDR1 and CDR2 are LGHDT and YNNKEL (reference sequence). Trimming shortened V by 4 bases and J by 0 bases, and 13 bases separated the two germline ends. The CDR3 nucleotides read TGTGCCAGCAGCCCGCGGGGGAGAAATAGCAATCAGCCCCAGCATTTT. It translates to CASSPRGRNSNQPQHF.